The 13 T cell receptor beta chains in this list originate from one sample, sequenced in a study of beta chain features in type 1 diabetes. General observations from the study: Significant though moderate, a shortening of TCRB CDR3s appeared in all four CD4+ subsets of Type 1 diabetes patients.

cDNA synthesis used the whole RNA isolate, giving expressed TCRB sequences. Some clones are missing from TCRdb's copy, which holds only in-frame ones; the method was immunoSEQ multiplex PCR. The sample contains 100,000 to 150,000 clones, 17% of which appear only once. These TCRs are of unknown antigen specificity. Sequencing was carried out using central memory CD4+ T cells from blood. Every receptor here comes from a man aged 18 to 30 with type 1 diabetes.

The genes are TRBV29-1 and TRBJ1-2; D gene ambiguous. Germline values: CDR1 SQVTM, CDR2 ANQGSEA. With 7 bases removed from V and 4 bases from J, the gap between germline ends came to 16 bases. This CDR3 spans 13 amino acids. CDR3 region: CSAPVLSGYGYTF. The CDR3 bases are TGCAGCGCCCCAGTCTTGAGTGGCTATGGCTACACCTTC.

As concerns this clone: A read error is possible here, since a much larger clone lies one base away. CDR3 DNA: TGTGCCTGGAGTGGGGCTAGAGGTCACTTAAAATGGTTCTTC. Its translation is CAWSGARGHLKWFF. The chain combines TRBV30 with TRBJ2-1; D ambiguous. The CDR3 covers 14 residues. Deletions cut 1 base from V and 15 bases from J, with 22 bases between. The germline V gene has CDR1 GTSNPN and CDR2 SVGIG (reference sequence). Full variable domain (missing parts from reference TRBV30 and TRBJ2-1): SQTIHQWPATLVQPVGSPLSLECTVEGTSNPNLYWYRQAAGRGLQLLFYSVGIGQISSEVPQNLSASRPQDRQFILSSKKLLLSDSGFYLCAWSGARGHLKWFFGPGTRLTVL.

The rearrangement uses TRBV5-1 and TRBJ2-3, with D uncertain. Trimming pared 0 bases from V and 2 bases from J, leaving 7 bases between. The germline gives CDR1 SGHRS, CDR2 YFSETQ. The CDR3 consists of 14 residues. CDR3: CASSLGLHTDTQYF. In DNA, the CDR3 is TGCGCCAGCAGCTTGGGACTTCACACAGATACGCAGTATTTT.

V gene TRBV19 combines with J gene TRBJ2-7; D could derive from TRBD1 or TRBD2 (6 bases each). Germline lookup yields CDR1 LNHDA and CDR2 SQIVND (reference sequence). The ends were cut back, 5 bases at V and 4 bases at J, with 15 bases in the middle. CDR3 size: 14 residues. DNA for the CDR3: TGTGCCAGTAGTGCGGCCGGGGGCGGGTACGAGCAGTACTTC. Translated: CASSAAGGGYEQYF. Full variable domain (rest looked up from reference TRBV19 and TRBJ2-7): DGGITQSPKYLFRKEGQNVTLSCEQNLNHDAMYWYRQDPGQGLRLIYYSQIVNDFQKGDIAEGYSVSREKKESFPLTVTSAQKNPTAFYLCASSAAGGGYEQYFGPGTRLTVT.

The chain is built from TRBV7-9 and TRBJ2-5; 9 nucleotides match TRBD1. The CDR3 has 17 amino acids. Germline values: CDR1 SEHNR, CDR2 FQNEAQ (reference sequence). The V gene end was trimmed by 4 bases and the J gene end by 4 bases; junction bases not matched to a gene: 13. The CDR3 region has the DNA TGTGCCAGCAGCTCCCTACCGGGACAGGGTATTGGAGAGACCCAGTACTTC. This encodes CASSSLPGQGIGETQYF.

In nucleotides, the CDR3 is TGTGCCTGGAGTCCCTCCGGGACTACACAAGAGACCCAGTACTTC. Protein: CAWSPSGTTQETQYF. The chain links TRBV30 to TRBJ2-5; TRBD2 matches at 7 bases. Germline loops: CDR1 GTSNPN, CDR2 SVGIG (reference sequence). The length of the CDR3 is 15 residues. Unmatched junction bases numbered 8, after V lost 2 bases and J lost 2 bases.

The chain combines TRBV29-1 with TRBJ1-5; D may be TRBD1 (5 bases). Germline V lookup: CDR1 SQVTM, CDR2 ANQGSEA. With 5 bases removed from V and 0 bases from J, the gap between germline ends came to 11 bases. CDR3 length: 14 residues. The CDR3 coding sequence is TGCAGCGTTTCTGGGACTAATAGCAATCAGCCCCAGCATTTT. Translating it yields CSVSGTNSNQPQHF.

This clone showed up just a few times. V usage is TRBV18 and J usage is TRBJ2-5; TRBD1 might be the D (6 bases). The V gene lost 3 bases and the J gene lost 10 bases, with 15 bases spanning the gap. The CDR3 is 13 amino acids. In germline, CDR1 is KGHSH, CDR2 LQKENI. CDR3 region: CASSPTGPEVQYF. CDR3 coding DNA: TGTGCCAGCTCACCGACAGGCCCCGAGGTCCAGTACTTC. Using reference TRBV18 and TRBJ2-5 for the parts outside the CDR3, the full variable domain is NAGVMQNPRHLVRRRGQEARLRCSPMKGHSHVYWYRQLPEEGLKFMVYLQKENIIDESGMPKERFSAEFPKEGPSILRIQQVVRGDSAAYFCASSPTGPEVQYFGPGTRLLVL.

The V gene is TRBV4-1, the J gene TRBJ1-2; D uncertain. Germline assignment: CDR1 MGHRA and CDR2 YSYEKL. V dropped 1 base and J dropped 8 bases, with 5 bases sitting between them. The CDR3 totals 11 residues. The CDR3 DNA is TGCGCCAGCAGCCAAGTAGGGGGCTACACCTTC. Translation: CASSQVGGYTF.

This clone appeared many times. The genes are TRBV30 and TRBJ2-7; 8 nucleotides line up with TRBD1. With 4 bases clipped from V and 7 bases from J, the junction kept 9 bases outside the gene matches. This CDR3 has 13 amino acids. The germline gives CDR1 GTSNPN, CDR2 SVGIG (reference sequence). CDR3 sequence: CAWTSGGSSEQYF. CDR3 DNA: TGTGCCTGGACCTCAGGGGGCTCGAGTGAGCAGTACTTC.

The chain has TRBV5-4 and TRBJ1-2, with D uncertain. Looked up from germline, CDR1 is SGHNT and CDR2 is YYREEE (reference sequence). This CDR3 comprises 13 residues. The V end lost 2 bases, the J end lost 4 bases, and 9 bases lay between the germline ends. The CDR3 protein is CASSFTQSYGYTF. The DNA for the CDR3 is TGTGCCAGCAGCTTCACACAGAGCTATGGCTACACCTTC.

This clone has a handful of counts. The V call is TRBV30, the J call TRBJ1-1; D uncertain. This CDR3 region has 11 residues. CDR1 GTSNPN and CDR2 SVGIG come from the germline V gene (reference sequence). The CDR3 DNA sequence: TGTGCTGGGGTCAGGAACACTGAAGCTTTCTTT. Amino acids: CAGVRNTEAFF.

The CDR3 reads CASQGIGETQYF. DNA for the CDR3: TGTGCCAGCCAGGGGATTGGGGAGACCCAGTACTTC. The rearrangement links TRBV7-2 to TRBJ2-5; tentative D call: TRBD1 (6 bases). Trimming stripped 8 bases from V and 5 bases from J, with 12 bases between. Per germline, CDR1 SGHTA and CDR2 FQGNSA. The CDR3 has 12 residues.